This record covers a single T cell receptor beta chain. The antigen remains undetermined. The source of the sample is a study of cytomegalovirus exposure and HLA in healthy donors. At the level of the study: The same platform was used for the 120 or so validation repertoires as for the roughly 670 first-cohort repertoires, as reported in a later analysis.

Repertoires were generated with immunoSEQ multiplex PCR, while TCRdb's copy carries only in-frame clones and drops some. The sample lists 260,000 or so clones; 88% were seen once. Study-level points and caveats: The CMV antigen specificity of a few CMV-associated chains was confirmed through in vitro analysis. The investigators catalogued 150 or so TCR beta chains as cytomegalovirus-associated.

The junction had 9 bases not matched to a gene; V was cut back by 5 bases and J by 2 bases. Germline CDR1 is MDHEN and CDR2 is SYDVKM. CDR3 length: 15 amino acids. This rearrangement joins TRBV28 to TRBJ2-7; 7 nucleotides line up with TRBD1. Input material: PBMCs. This TCR was sampled from a young woman in good health and CMV-seronegative. The CDR3 DNA reads TGTGCCAGCAGTCTAGCCGGGACAGTCCCCTACGAGCAGTACTTC. This encodes CASSLAGTVPYEQYF.